This TCR beta chain was sequenced in a study of blood T cell repertoires in COVID-19. Whole-study context: Nucleic acid was either cDNA or gDNA, and it came from T cells, B-cell-depleted T cells, or PBMCs.

CDR3 length: 14 residues. Trimming at V came to 2 bases and at J to 10 bases, leaving 7 bases not matched to a gene. Germline CDR1 is KGHDR and CDR2 is SFDVKD. How the authors handled the data: Amplification of reference gene primers was used by the study to estimate nucleated cell counts. Produced via immunoSEQ multiplex PCR; TCRdb's table is partial and in-frame only. V and J calls and clone size come straight from that table; D and trimming were deduced from the DNA. This table holds some 200,000 clones, approximately 80% found once. The chain is built from TRBV24-1 and TRBJ1-1, with 9 bases lining up with TRBD1. Sequenced sample: peripheral blood. This sequence originates from a woman between 55 and 75 years old who had recovered from COVID-19. The chain's CDR3 is CATSDYGQGQGAFF. The CDR3 coding sequence is TGTGCCACCAGTGATTACGGACAGGGGCAAGGAGCTTTCTTT.